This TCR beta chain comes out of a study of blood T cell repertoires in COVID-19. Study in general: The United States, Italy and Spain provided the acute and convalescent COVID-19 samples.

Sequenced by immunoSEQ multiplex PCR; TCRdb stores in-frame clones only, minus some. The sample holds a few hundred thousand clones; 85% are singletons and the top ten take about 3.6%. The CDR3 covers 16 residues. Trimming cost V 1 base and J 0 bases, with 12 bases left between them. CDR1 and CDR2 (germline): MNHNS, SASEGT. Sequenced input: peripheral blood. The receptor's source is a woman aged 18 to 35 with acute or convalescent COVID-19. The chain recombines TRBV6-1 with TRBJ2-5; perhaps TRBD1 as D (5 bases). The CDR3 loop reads CASSEVDTRYQETQYF. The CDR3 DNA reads TGTGCCAGCAGTGAAGTGGACACCCGATACCAAGAGACCCAGTACTTC.